One and the same sample provided the 21 T cell receptor beta chains below, sequenced in a study of B cell selection in AIRE deficiency. Profiled with immunoSEQ multiplex PCR; TCRdb holds only in-frame clones, not every one. Seen here are approximately 24,000 clones, 95% to 96% observed once, and the top ten hold 0.24%. The sorted conventional CD4 T cells were gated as CD4+CD127+. Specimen: CD4+CD127+ conventional T cells sorted from PBMCs. The receptors come from a human donor in good health.

This chain connects TRBV19 to TRBJ2-1, with D possibly TRBD1 on 5 matching bases. Trimming removed 4 bases at V and 4 bases at J, with 11 bases between. Germline V gives CDR1 LNHDA, CDR2 SQIVND (reference sequence). The CDR3 totals 14 residues. The DNA for the CDR3 is TGTGCCAGTAGTACCGACAGTGGGTACAATGAGCAGTTCTTC. Translated: CASSTDSGYNEQFF.

J is TRBJ2-3 and V is TRBV6-4; TRBD1 is a possible D gene (5 bases). Germline CDR1 and CDR2: MRHNA and SNTAGT. Trimming left V 3 bases short and J 0 bases short, with 7 bases between. This CDR3 contains 14 residues. The DNA of the CDR3 is TGTGCCAGCAGTGAGCAGGGAAGCACAGATACGCAGTATTTT. This gives the protein CASSEQGSTDTQYF.

The chain employs TRBV7-3 and TRBJ2-2; 10 bases agree with TRBD1. CDR1 is SGHTA and CDR2 is FQGTGA in the germline V gene. The CDR3 is 15 residues long. V lost 2 bases, J lost 6 bases, and 3 bases stayed unmatched. CDR3 coding DNA: TGTGCCAGCAGCTTAGGGACAGGGGTCCCCGGGGAGCTGTTTTTT. Translation gives CASSLGTGVPGELFF.

The rearrangement uses TRBV18 and TRBJ1-2; 7 bases match TRBD1. Germline trimming cut 3 bases from V and 4 bases from J; bases unmatched to any gene: 5. The CDR3 consists of 14 residues. The germline V gene has CDR1 KGHSH and CDR2 LQKENI. The CDR3 bases are TGTGCCAGCTCACCCCGGAACAGGGGCTATGGCTACACCTTC. Amino acids: CASSPRNRGYGYTF.

The chain combines TRBV7-1 with TRBJ2-7; TRBD2 agrees at 8 bases. TRBV7-1 is identified as an open reading frame with a role that is uncertain. The CDR3 extends over 17 amino acids. V was clipped by 5 bases and J by 7 bases; unmatched bases: 19. The CDR3 protein is CASSARLTSGAVGEQYF. CDR3 DNA sequence: TGTGCCAGCAGCGCCCGACTAACTAGCGGAGCGGTGGGGGAGCAGTACTTC.

This chain links TRBV7-2 with TRBJ2-3; D is unresolved. This CDR3 spans 13 amino acids. Germline CDR1 SGHTA, CDR2 FQGNSA. Trimming stripped 5 bases from V and 6 bases from J, with 12 bases between. CDR3 region: CASSPTVPDTQYF. For the CDR3, the DNA is TGTGCCAGCAGCCCGACGGTTCCGGATACGCAGTATTTT.

The chain combines TRBV2 with TRBJ2-2; D uncertain. This CDR3 region has 16 residues. The V and J ends lost 6 bases and 4 bases respectively, with 18 bases between them. CDR1 SNHLY and CDR2 FYNNEI come from the germline V gene. CDR3 nucleotides: TGTGCCAGCAGCGCAGAAGGAATGGGGATCACCGGGGAGCTGTTTTTT. Translated: CASSAEGMGITGELFF.

This clone was seen only once. The V and J genes are TRBV5-1 and TRBJ2-1; D perhaps matches TRBD2 (5 bases). The CDR3 length is 16 residues. In germline, CDR1 is SGHRS, CDR2 YFSETQ. Between the trimmed V and J ends, which lost 3 bases and 0 bases, there was a span of 13 bases. The CDR3: CASSSGGLSSYNEQFF. The CDR3 DNA follows: TGCGCCAGCAGCTCGGGCGGGTTGAGCTCCTACAATGAGCAGTTCTTC.

The chain combines TRBV27 with TRBJ2-7; 12 nucleotides line up with TRBD2. Looked up from germline, CDR1 is MNHEY and CDR2 is SMNVEV (reference sequence). The CDR3 length is 16 residues. V shed 2 bases, J shed 6 bases, and the junction held 8 bases outside the gene matches. The CDR3 DNA follows: TGTGCCAGCAGTTTAAGCCTAGCGGGAGGGCTCCGCGAGCAGTACTTC. Translation: CASSLSLAGGLREQYF.

The V gene is TRBV2, the J gene TRBJ2-6; the D gene could be TRBD1 or TRBD2 (6 bases each). The CDR3 runs to 16 residues. The germline V gene encodes CDR1 SNHLY and CDR2 FYNNEI. V dropped 4 bases and J dropped 3 bases, with 13 bases sitting between them. Written as DNA, the CDR3 is TGTGCCAGCAGTGGACCGGGGGCTAGTGGGGCCAACGTCCTGACTTTC. This codes for CASSGPGASGANVLTF.

The chain is built from TRBV6-9 and TRBJ2-7; D possibly corresponds to TRBD1 (5 bases). The CDR3 contains 15 residues. V lost 2 bases and J lost 5, with 16 bases in between. The germline CDR1 and CDR2 sequences are MNHGY and SVAAGI. CDR3 residues: CASSYRREPTHEQYF. The CDR3 region has the DNA TGTGCCAGCAGTTATCGCAGGGAACCCACCCACGAGCAGTACTTC.

This clone was found a few times. The chain joins TRBV6-6 to TRBJ1-3; D unresolved. Germline lookup yields CDR1 MNHNY and CDR2 SVGAGI (reference sequence). The CDR3 spans 15 residues. The V end was cut by 7 bases, the J end by 0 bases, with 13 bases between. CDR3 coding DNA: TGTGCCAGCAATCCACCGCAAAGCTCTGGAAACACCATATATTTT. Translated: CASNPPQSSGNTIYF.

The chain couples TRBV18 to TRBJ2-7; the D is unclear. The ends were cut back, 3 bases at V and 5 bases at J, with 11 bases in the middle. The CDR3 spans 13 residues. Germline values: CDR1 KGHSH, CDR2 LQKENI. This CDR3 reads CASSPGPNHEQYF. The CDR3, as DNA: TGTGCCAGCTCACCGGGCCCGAACCACGAGCAGTACTTC.

V and J are TRBV6-6 and TRBJ2-7; 11 bases agree with TRBD2. There are 14 residues in the CDR3. CDR1 and CDR2 from the germline V gene are MNHNY and SVGAGI (reference sequence). Trimming took 2 bases from V and 3 from J; bases not matched to a gene: 0. The CDR3 region has the DNA TGTGCCAGCAGTTACACTAGCGGGAGCTACGAGCAGTACTTC. It specifies CASSYTSGSYEQYF.

Note on this clone: The junction departs from the called germline gene at one end, perhaps through a read error. The chain employs TRBV5-5 and TRBJ2-7; the match to TRBD2 covers 13 bases. Germline V lookup: CDR1 SGHKS, CDR2 YYEKEE (reference sequence). The CDR3 consists of 16 residues. The CDR3 here is CASSSSGLAGAPKGTF. CDR3 coding DNA: TGTGCCAGCAGCTCTTCTGGACTAGCGGGGGCCCCGAAGGGTACCTTC.

This chain uses TRBV7-2 with TRBJ2-1, with D uncertain. V was trimmed by 4 bases and J by 4 bases, leaving 11 bases between them. CDR3 length equals 14 residues. Germline assignment: CDR1 SGHTA and CDR2 FQGNSA. The CDR3 region is CASSSDSGYNEQFF. The CDR3 DNA reads TGTGCCAGCAGCTCTGACTCCGGGTACAATGAGCAGTTCTTC. Using reference TRBV7-2 and TRBJ2-1 for the parts outside the CDR3, the full variable domain is GAGVSQSPSNKVTEKGKDVELRCDPISGHTALYWYRQSLGQGLEFLIYFQGNSAPDKSGLPSDRFSAERTGGSVSTLTIQRTQQEDSAVYLCASSSDSGYNEQFFGPGTRLTVL.

This chain links TRBV5-1 with TRBJ2-1, with TRBD2 as a possible D gene (6 bases). The germline V gene has CDR1 SGHRS and CDR2 YFSETQ. This CDR3 spans 14 amino acids. V was shortened by 6 bases and J by 0 bases, with 10 bases between the two germline ends. In DNA, the CDR3 is TGCGCCAGCAAGGTGGGGGGCTCCTACAATGAGCAGTTCTTC. It encodes CASKVGGSYNEQFF.

Worth noting for this clone: As the CDR3 is not closed by the conserved phenylalanine or tryptophan, this likely results from a read error. CDR3 DNA sequence: TGTGCCAGCAGCGATGATACGAAACAGCACAATTCACCCCTCCACTCT. It codes for CASSDDTKQHNSPLHS. This sequence joins TRBV7-9 and TRBJ1-6; D gene unclear. Deletions cut 5 bases from V and 7 bases from J, with 18 bases between. The germline gives CDR1 SEHNR, CDR2 FQNEAQ (reference sequence). This CDR3 contains 16 residues.

The chain carries TRBV19 and TRBJ1-4; D is uncertain. This CDR3 has 13 residues. Deletions cut 5 bases from V and 4 bases from J, with 8 bases between. Germline lookup yields CDR1 LNHDA and CDR2 SQIVND (reference sequence). The CDR3 protein is CASSYGSNEKLFF. CDR3 sequence (DNA): TGTGCCAGTAGTTACGGGAGTAATGAAAAACTGTTTTTT.

The rearrangement links TRBV7-9 to TRBJ1-1; the D is unclear. There are 14 residues in the CDR3. Looked up from germline, CDR1 is SEHNR and CDR2 is FQNEAQ (reference sequence). Trimming left V 1 base short and J 6 bases short, with 12 bases between. CDR3 sequence reads: CASSLVELQAEAFF. The CDR3 region has the DNA TGTGCCAGCAGCTTAGTGGAATTGCAAGCTGAAGCTTTCTTT. Variable domain in full (rest from reference TRBV7-9 and TRBJ1-1): DTGVSQNPRHKITKRGQNVTFRCDPISEHNRLYWYRQTLGQGPEFLTYFQNEAQLEKSRLLSDRFSAERPKGSFSTLEIQRTEQGDSAMYLCASSLVELQAEAFFGQGTRLTVV.

The CDR3 coding sequence is TGCGCCAGCAGCACCCGACTTCTTAATCAGCCCCAGCATTTT. This translates into CASSTRLLNQPQHF. J is TRBJ1-5 and V is TRBV4-1; D unclear. The germline V and J ends were trimmed by 5 bases and 4 bases, with 12 bases remaining between them. The CDR3 contains 14 residues. Germline V lookup: CDR1 MGHRA, CDR2 YSYEKL.